The entry that follows covers one T cell receptor (beta chain) sequence. The data stem from a study of control samples from healthy donors and cancer patients. The repertoire was sequenced with immunoSEQ multiplex PCR; TCRdb's copy has only in-frame clones and lacks some. The sample lists 150,000 to 200,000 clones, 90% to 95% seen once, with approximately 1.5% in the top ten. Per germline, CDR1 MDHEN and CDR2 SYDVKM. Trimming took 6 bases from V and 4 from J, leaving 15 bases between them. The CDR3 loop spans 14 amino acids. The rearrangement joins TRBV28 to TRBJ1-1, with D perhaps TRBD1 (5 bases). The sequence came from a man aged 25 to 45 in good health. Sequencing was carried out using blood. CDR3 region: CASRTREGVTEAFF. The CDR3 DNA is TGTGCCAGCAGGACCAGGGAAGGGGTCACTGAAGCTTTCTTT.